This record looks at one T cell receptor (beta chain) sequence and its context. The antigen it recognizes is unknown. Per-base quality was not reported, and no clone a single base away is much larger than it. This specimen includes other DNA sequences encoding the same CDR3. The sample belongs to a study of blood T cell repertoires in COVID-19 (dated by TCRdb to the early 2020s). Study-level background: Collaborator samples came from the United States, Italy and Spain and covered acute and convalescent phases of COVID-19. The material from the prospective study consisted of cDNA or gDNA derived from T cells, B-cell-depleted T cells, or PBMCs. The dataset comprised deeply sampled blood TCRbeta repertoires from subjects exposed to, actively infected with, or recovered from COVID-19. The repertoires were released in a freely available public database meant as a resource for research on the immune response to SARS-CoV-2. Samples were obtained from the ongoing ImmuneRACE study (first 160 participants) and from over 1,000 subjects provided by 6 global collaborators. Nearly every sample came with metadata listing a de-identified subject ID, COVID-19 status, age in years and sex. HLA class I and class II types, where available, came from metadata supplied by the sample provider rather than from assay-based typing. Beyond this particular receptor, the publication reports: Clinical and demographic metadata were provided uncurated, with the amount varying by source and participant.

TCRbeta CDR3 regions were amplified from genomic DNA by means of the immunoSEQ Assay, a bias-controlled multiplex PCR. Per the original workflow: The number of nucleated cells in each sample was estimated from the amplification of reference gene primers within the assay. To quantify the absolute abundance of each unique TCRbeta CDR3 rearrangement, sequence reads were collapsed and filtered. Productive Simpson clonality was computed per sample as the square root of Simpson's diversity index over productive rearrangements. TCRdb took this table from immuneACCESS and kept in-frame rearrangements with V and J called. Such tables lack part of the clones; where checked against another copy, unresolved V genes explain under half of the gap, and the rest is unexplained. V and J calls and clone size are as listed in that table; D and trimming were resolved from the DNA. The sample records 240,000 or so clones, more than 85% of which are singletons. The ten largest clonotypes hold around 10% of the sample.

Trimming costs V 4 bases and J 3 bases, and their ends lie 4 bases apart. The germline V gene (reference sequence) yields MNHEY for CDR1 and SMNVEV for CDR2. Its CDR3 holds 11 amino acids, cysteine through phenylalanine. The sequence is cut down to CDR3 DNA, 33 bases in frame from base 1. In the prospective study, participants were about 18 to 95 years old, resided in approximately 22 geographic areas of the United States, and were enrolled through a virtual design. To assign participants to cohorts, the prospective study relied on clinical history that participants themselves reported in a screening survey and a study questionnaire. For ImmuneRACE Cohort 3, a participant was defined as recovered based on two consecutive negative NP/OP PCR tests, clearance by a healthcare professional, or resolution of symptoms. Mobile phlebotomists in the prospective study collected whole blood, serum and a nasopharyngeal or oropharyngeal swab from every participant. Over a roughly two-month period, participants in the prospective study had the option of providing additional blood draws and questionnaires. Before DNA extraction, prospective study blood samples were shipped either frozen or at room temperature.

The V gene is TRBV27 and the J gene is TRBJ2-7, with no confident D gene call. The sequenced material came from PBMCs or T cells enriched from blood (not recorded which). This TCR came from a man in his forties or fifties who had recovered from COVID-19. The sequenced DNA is TGTGCCAGCAGTTCGGGCTACGAGCAGTACTTC. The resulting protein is CASSSGYEQYF.